This T cell receptor beta chain comes out of a study of blood T cell repertoires in COVID-19. About the study: In each case, the material was cDNA or gDNA derived from T cells, B-cell-depleted T cells, or PBMCs.

Study processing details: Nucleated cell counts were estimated from reference gene primer amplification. TCRdb's table, derived via immunoSEQ multiplex PCR, lists solely in-frame clones and lacks some. The DNA gave D and trimming, while V, J and clone size come from that table. The table lists around 93,000 clones, approximately 89% of them singletons. This CDR3 is 14 amino acids long. V dropped 0 bases and J dropped 2 bases, with 7 bases sitting between them. In germline, CDR1 is WSHSY, CDR2 SAAADI. The V gene is TRBV10-2, the J gene TRBJ1-2; D unresolved. The sequence came from a man older than 75 with acute or convalescent COVID-19. The sample consisted of peripheral blood. This chain's CDR3 is CASSESAENYGYTF. DNA of the CDR3: TGCGCCAGCAGTGAGTCAGCGGAAAACTATGGCTACACCTTC.